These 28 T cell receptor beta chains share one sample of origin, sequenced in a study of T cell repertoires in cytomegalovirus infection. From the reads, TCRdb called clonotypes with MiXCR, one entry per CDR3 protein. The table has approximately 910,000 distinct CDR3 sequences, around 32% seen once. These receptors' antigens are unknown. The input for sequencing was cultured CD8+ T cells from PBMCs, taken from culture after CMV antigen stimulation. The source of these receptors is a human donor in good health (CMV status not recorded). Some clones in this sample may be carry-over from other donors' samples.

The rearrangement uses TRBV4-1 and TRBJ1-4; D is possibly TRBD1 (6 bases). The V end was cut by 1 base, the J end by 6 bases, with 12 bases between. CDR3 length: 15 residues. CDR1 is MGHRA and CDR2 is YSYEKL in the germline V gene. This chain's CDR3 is CASSQGRGGHEKLFF. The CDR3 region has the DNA TGCGCCAGCAGCCAAGGAAGGGGGGGACATGAAAAACTGTTTTTT.

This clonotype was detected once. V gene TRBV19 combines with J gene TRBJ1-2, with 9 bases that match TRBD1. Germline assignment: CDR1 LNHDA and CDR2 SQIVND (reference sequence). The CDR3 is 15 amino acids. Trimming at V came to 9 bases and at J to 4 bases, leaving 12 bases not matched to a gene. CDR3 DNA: TGTGCCAGCCACCCACCGGGACAGGGCCTCTATGGCTACACCTTC. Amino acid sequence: CASHPPGQGLYGYTF.

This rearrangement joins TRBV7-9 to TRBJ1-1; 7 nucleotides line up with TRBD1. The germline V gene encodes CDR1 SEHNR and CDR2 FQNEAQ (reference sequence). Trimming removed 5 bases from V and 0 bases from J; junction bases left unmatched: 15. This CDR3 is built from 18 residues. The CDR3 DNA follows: TGTGCCAGCAGCCCTCACTTTTCCGGGACAGTTATGAACACTGAAGCTTTCTTT. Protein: CASSPHFSGTVMNTEAFF. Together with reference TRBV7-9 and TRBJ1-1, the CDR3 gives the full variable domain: DTGVSQNPRHKITKRGQNVTFRCDPISEHNRLYWYRQTLGQGPEFLTYFQNEAQLEKSRLLSDRFSAERPKGSFSTLEIQRTEQGDSAMYLCASSPHFSGTVMNTEAFFGQGTRLTVV.

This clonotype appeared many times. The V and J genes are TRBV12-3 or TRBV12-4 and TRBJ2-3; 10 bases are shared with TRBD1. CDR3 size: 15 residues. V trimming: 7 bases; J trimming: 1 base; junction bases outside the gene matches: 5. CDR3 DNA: TGTGCCAGCACTCGGGACAGGGGACGCACAGATACGCAGTATTTT. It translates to CASTRDRGRTDTQYF.

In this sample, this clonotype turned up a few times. Here the CDR3 DNA reads TGCAGTGCTATTGGGACAGGGGGTGGCTACACCTTC. The encoded protein is CSAIGTGGGYTF. The V call is TRBV20-1, the J call TRBJ1-2, with TRBD1 identical over 11 bases. Trimming cost V 4 bases and J 7 bases; bases outside gene matches: 2. This CDR3 is built from 12 residues. Germline loops: CDR1 DFQATT, CDR2 SNEGSKA (reference sequence).

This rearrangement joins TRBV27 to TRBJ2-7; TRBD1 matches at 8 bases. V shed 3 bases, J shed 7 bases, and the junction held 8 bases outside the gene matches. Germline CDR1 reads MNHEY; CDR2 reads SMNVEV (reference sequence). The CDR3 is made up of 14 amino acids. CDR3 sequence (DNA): TGTGCCAGCAGTTTCGGGACAGGCCAAGGGGAGCAGTACTTC. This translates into CASSFGTGQGEQYF.

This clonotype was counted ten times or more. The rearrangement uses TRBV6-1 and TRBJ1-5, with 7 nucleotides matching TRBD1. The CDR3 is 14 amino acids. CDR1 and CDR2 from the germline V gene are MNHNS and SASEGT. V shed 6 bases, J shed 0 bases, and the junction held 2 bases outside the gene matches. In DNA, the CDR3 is TGTGCCAGCAGAGGGACAGCTAGCAATCAGCCCCAGCATTTT. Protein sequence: CASRGTASNQPQHF.

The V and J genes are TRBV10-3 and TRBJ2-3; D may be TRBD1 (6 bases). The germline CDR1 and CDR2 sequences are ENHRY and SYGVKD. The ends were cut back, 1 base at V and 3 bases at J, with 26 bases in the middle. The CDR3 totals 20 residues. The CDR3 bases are TGTGCCATCAGTGAGTTCCCCCATGGCGTTGTTGGGGGCTCGACAGATACGCAGTATTTT. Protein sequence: CAISEFPHGVVGGSTDTQYF.

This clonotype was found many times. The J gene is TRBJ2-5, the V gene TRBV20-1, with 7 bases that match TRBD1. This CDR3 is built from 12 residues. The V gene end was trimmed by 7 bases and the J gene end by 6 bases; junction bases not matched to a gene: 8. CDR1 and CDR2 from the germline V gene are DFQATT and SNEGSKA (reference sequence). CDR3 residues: CSGEGARKTQYF. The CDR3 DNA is TGCAGTGGCGAGGGGGCCAGGAAGACCCAGTACTTC.

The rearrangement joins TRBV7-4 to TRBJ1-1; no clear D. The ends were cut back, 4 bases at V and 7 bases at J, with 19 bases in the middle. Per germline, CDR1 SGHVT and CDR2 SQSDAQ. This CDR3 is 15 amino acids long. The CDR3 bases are TGTGCCAGCAGCTCACACTACGGACGGAGTGATGAAGCTTTCTTT. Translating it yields CASSSHYGRSDEAFF.

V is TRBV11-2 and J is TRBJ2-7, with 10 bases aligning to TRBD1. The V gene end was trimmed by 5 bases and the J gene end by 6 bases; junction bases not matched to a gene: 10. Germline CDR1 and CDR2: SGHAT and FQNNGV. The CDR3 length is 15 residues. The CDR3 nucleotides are TGTGCCAGCAGCCGAGGACAGGGGGGCGGGAGCGAGCAGTACGTC. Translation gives CASSRGQGGGSEQYV.

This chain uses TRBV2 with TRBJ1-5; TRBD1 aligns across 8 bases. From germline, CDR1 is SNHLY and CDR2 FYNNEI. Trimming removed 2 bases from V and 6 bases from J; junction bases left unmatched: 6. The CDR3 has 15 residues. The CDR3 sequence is CASSERTGFSQPQHF. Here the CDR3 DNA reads TGTGCCAGCAGTGAAAGGACAGGGTTCAGTCAGCCCCAGCATTTT.

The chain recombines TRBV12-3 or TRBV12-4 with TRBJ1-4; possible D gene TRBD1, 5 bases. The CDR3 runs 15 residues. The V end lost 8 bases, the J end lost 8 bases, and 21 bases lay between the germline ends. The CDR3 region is CASRLGVGVMEKLFF. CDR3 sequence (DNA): TGTGCCAGCCGCCTGGGGGTAGGGGTAATGGAAAAACTGTTTTTT.

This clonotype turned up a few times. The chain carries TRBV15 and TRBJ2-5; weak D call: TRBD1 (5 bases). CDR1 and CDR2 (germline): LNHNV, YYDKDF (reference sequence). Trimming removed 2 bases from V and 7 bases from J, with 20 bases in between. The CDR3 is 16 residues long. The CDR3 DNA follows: TGTGCCACCAGCAGACCGACAGACCTCTCTAAGATGACCCAGTACTTC. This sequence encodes CATSRPTDLSKMTQYF.

The CDR3 loop is CASHIQGRTDTQYF. The CDR3 nucleotides read TGTGCCAGCCATATCCAGGGTCGCACAGATACGCAGTATTTT. The rearrangement uses TRBV27 and TRBJ2-3, with a possible D match to TRBD1 (5 bases). The CDR3 extends over 14 amino acids. CDR1 and CDR2 from the germline V gene are MNHEY and SMNVEV (reference sequence). Trimming took 8 bases from V and 1 from J, leaving 13 bases between them.

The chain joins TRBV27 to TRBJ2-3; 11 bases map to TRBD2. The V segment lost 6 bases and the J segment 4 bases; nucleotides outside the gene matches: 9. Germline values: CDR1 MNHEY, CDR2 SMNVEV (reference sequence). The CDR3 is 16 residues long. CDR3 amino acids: CASSPQLAGVSDTQYF. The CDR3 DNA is TGTGCCAGCAGCCCCCAACTAGCGGGGGTCTCAGATACGCAGTATTTT.

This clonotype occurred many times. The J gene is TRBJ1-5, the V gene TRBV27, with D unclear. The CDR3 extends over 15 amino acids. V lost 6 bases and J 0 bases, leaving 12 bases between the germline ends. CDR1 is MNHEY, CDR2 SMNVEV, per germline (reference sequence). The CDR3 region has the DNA TGTGCCAGCAGCTCGGGAGGTTATAGCAATCAGCCCCAGCATTTT. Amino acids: CASSSGGYSNQPQHF.

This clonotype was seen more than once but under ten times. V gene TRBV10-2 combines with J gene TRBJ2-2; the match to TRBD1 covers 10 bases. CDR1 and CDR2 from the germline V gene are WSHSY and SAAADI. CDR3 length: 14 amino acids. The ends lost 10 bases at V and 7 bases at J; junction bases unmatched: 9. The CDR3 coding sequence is TGCGCCACCTTCGACAGGGGGCGCAGCGGGGAGCTGTTTTTT. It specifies CATFDRGRSGELFF.

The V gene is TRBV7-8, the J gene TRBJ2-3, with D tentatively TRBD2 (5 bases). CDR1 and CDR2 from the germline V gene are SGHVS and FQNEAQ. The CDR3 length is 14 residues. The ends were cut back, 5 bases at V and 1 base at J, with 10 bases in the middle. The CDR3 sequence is CASSITGGTDTQYF. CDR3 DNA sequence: TGTGCCAGCAGCATAACCGGGGGCACAGATACGCAGTATTTT.

The CDR3 region has the DNA TGTGCCATCAGGTATAACTATGGCTACACCTTC. It yields the protein CAIRYNYGYTF. The gene calls are TRBV10-3 and TRBJ1-2; D remains ambiguous. V was shortened by 6 bases and J by 1 base, with 3 bases between the two germline ends. The CDR3 loop spans 11 amino acids. The germline CDR1 and CDR2 sequences are ENHRY and SYGVKD.

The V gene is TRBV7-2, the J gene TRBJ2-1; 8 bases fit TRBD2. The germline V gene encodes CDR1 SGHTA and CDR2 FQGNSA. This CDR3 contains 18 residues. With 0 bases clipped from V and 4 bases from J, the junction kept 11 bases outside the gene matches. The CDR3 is CASSLAPYERGLYNEQFF. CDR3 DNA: TGTGCCAGCAGCTTAGCCCCTTACGAGCGGGGGCTTTACAATGAGCAGTTCTTC.

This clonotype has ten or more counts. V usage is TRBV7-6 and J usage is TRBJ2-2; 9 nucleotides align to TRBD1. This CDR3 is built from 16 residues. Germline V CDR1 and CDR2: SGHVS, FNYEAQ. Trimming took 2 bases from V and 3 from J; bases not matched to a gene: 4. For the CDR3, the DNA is TGTGCCAGCAGCTTATCCGGGACAGGGTACACCGGGGAGCTGTTTTTT. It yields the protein CASSLSGTGYTGELFF.

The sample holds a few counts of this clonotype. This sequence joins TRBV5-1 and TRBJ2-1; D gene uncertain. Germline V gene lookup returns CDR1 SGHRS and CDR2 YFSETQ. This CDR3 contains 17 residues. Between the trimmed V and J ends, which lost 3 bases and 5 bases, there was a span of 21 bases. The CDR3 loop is CASSSYPMWVRDNEQFF. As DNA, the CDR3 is TGCGCCAGCAGCTCCTATCCCATGTGGGTTCGCGACAATGAGCAGTTCTTC. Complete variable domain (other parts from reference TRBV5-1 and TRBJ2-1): KAGVTQTPRYLIKTRGQQVTLSCSPISGHRSVSWYQQTPGQGLQFLFEYFSETQRNKGNFPGRFSGRQFSNSRSEMNVSTLELGDSALYLCASSSYPMWVRDNEQFFGPGTRLTVL.

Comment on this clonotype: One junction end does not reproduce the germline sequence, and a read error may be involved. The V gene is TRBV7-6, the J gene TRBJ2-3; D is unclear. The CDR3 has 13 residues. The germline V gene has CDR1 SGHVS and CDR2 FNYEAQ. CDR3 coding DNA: TGTGCTAGCAGTCTCAATAGTGCAGATACGCAGTATTTT. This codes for CASSLNSADTQYF. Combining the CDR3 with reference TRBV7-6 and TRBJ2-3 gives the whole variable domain GAGVSQSPRYKVTKRGQDVALRCDPISGHVSLYWYRQALGQGPEFLTYFNYEAQQDKSGLPNDRFSAERPEGSISTLTIQRTEQRDSAMYRCASSLNSADTQYFGPGTRLTVL.

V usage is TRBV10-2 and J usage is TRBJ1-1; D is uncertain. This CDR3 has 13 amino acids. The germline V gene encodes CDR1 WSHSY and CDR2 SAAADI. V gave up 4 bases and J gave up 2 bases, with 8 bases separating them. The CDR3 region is CASSVKGNTEAFF. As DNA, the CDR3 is TGCGCCAGCAGTGTCAAGGGTAACACTGAAGCTTTCTTT.

CDR3 loop: CASSEALRTANTDTQYF. CDR3 sequence (DNA): TGTGCCAGCAGTGAAGCGCTAAGGACAGCAAACACAGATACGCAGTATTTT. The gene calls are TRBV2 and TRBJ2-3, with D perhaps TRBD1 (6 bases). V gave up 0 bases and J gave up 2 bases, with 15 bases separating them. CDR3 length: 17 residues. The germline gives CDR1 SNHLY, CDR2 FYNNEI. Complete variable domain (other parts from reference TRBV2 and TRBJ2-3): EPEVTQTPSHQVTQMGQEVILRCVPISNHLYFYWYRQILGQKVEFLVSFYNNEISEKSEIFDDQFSVERPDGSNFTLKIRSTKLEDSAMYFCASSEALRTANTDTQYFGPGTRLTVL.

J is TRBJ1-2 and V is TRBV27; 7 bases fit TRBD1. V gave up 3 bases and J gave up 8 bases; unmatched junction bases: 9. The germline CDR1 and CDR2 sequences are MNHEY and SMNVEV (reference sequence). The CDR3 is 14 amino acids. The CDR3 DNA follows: TGTGCCAGCAGTTTTGGCGCAGGGGGACTGGGCTACACCTTC. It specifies CASSFGAGGLGYTF.

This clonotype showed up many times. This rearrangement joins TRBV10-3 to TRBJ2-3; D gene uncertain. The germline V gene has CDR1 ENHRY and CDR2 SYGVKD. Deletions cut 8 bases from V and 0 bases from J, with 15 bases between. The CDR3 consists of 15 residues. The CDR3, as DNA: TGTGCCATCCGCATCCTGAGAGGTAGCACAGATACGCAGTATTTT. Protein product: CAIRILRGSTDTQYF.